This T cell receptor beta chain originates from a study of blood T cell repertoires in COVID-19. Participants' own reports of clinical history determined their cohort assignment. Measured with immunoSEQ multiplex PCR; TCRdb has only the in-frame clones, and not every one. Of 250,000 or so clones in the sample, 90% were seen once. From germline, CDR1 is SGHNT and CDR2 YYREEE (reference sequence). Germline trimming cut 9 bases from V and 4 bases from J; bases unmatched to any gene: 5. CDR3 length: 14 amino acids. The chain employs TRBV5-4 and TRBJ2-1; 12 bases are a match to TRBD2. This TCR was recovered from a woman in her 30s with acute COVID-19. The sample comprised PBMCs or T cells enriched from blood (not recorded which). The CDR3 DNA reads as TGTGCCACCGAAGGACTAGCGGGATACAATGAGCAGTTCTTC. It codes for CATEGLAGYNEQFF.